What follows are 11 T cell receptor beta chains derived from one specimen sequenced in a study of blood T cell repertoires in COVID-19. Libraries were prepared by immunoSEQ multiplex PCR; TCRdb keeps only in-frame clonotypes and omits some of them. The table includes hundreds of thousands of clones, approximately 90% detected once. Sample: PBMCs or T cells enriched from blood (not recorded which). The receptors were gathered from a woman in her sixties or seventies in a cohort exposed to, infected with or recovered from COVID-19 (not recorded which).

V usage is TRBV30 and J usage is TRBJ1-5, with 10 positions matching TRBD1. Germline CDR1 reads GTSNPN; CDR2 reads SVGIG (reference sequence). J gave up 4 bases and V 0 bases, and 6 bases lay outside the gene matches. The CDR3 consists of 16 residues. DNA for the CDR3: TGTGCCTGGAGTGTACAGGTGGGACAGGGGAATCAGCCCCAGCATTTT. It specifies CAWSVQVGQGNQPQHF.

J is TRBJ1-1 and V is TRBV28; 8 nucleotides match TRBD1. CDR3 length equals 14 residues. Germline V gives CDR1 MDHEN, CDR2 SYDVKM. V shed 1 base and J 4 bases; nucleotides not matched to a gene: 2. CDR3 residues: CASSLSDRVTEAFF. The CDR3 DNA reads TGTGCCAGCAGTTTATCGGACAGGGTCACTGAAGCTTTCTTT. The variable domain in full, completed from reference TRBV28 and TRBJ1-1, reads DVKVTQSSRYLVKRTGEKVFLECVQDMDHENMFWYRQDPGLGLRLIYFSYDVKMKEKGDIPEGYSVSREKKERFSLILESASTNQTSMYLCASSLSDRVTEAFFGQGTRLTVV.

The V and J genes are TRBV4-1 and TRBJ1-1; 7 bases line up with TRBD1. This CDR3 spans 15 amino acids. The V segment lost 4 bases and the J segment 2 bases; nucleotides outside the gene matches: 7. Germline V gene sequence: CDR1 MGHRA, CDR2 YSYEKL. CDR3 sequence reads: CASSPTTGPNTEAFF. In DNA, the CDR3 is TGCGCCAGCAGCCCGACGACAGGGCCCAACACTGAAGCTTTCTTT.

The gene calls are TRBV5-4 and TRBJ2-5; D remains unclear. CDR3 length equals 11 residues. Trimming removed 3 bases at V and 3 bases at J, with 3 bases between. Germline values: CDR1 SGHNT, CDR2 YYREEE (reference sequence). CDR3 sequence reads: CASSYKETQYF. The CDR3 DNA follows: TGTGCCAGCAGCTACAAAGAGACCCAGTACTTC.

The genes are TRBV5-5 and TRBJ1-2; 9 positions match TRBD1. V lost 0 bases to trimming and J lost 8 bases; unmatched junction nucleotides: 17. The V gene's germline CDR1 is SGHKS and CDR2 YYEKEE (reference sequence). This CDR3 comprises 18 residues. CDR3 in amino acids: CASSLAPKGRTGEWGYTF. The CDR3 region has the DNA TGTGCCAGCAGCTTGGCCCCAAAGGGAAGGACAGGGGAATGGGGCTACACCTTC. Together with reference TRBV5-5 and TRBJ1-2, the CDR3 gives the full variable domain: DAGVTQSPTHLIKTRGQQVTLRCSPISGHKSVSWYQQVLGQGPQFIFQYYEKEERGRGNFPDRFSARQFPNYSSELNVNALLLGDSALYLCASSLAPKGRTGEWGYTFGSGTRLTVV.

V and J are TRBV7-9 and TRBJ2-7; 10 nucleotides align to TRBD1. With 5 bases clipped from V and 6 bases from J, the junction kept 4 bases outside the gene matches. This CDR3 is built from 13 residues. Germline loops: CDR1 SEHNR, CDR2 FQNEAQ (reference sequence). The CDR3 reads CASSPTGGGEQYF. In nucleotides, the CDR3 is TGTGCCAGCAGCCCGACAGGGGGCGGCGAGCAGTACTTC.

This clone was seen ten or more times. Distinct nucleotide sequences in the sample also encode this CDR3. The chain joins TRBV3-1 (or the pseudogene TRBV3-2) to TRBJ1-1, with 9 bases identical to TRBD1. CDR3 length: 14 residues. CDR1 and CDR2 from the germline V gene are LGHDT and YNNKEL (reference sequence). The J segment lost 4 bases and the V segment lost 4 bases, leaving 4 bases of the junction unmatched. DNA for the CDR3: TGTGCCAGCAGCCGGGGACAGGGAGGCACTGAAGCTTTCTTT. Translated: CASSRGQGGTEAFF.

In this sample, this clone turned up once. The chain couples TRBV6-5 to TRBJ2-2; a weak D match, TRBD1 (6 bases). The V and J ends lost 5 bases and 7 bases respectively, with 14 bases between them. Germline-derived CDR1 and CDR2 are MNHEY and SVGAGI. The CDR3 length is 14 residues. CDR3 in amino acids: CASSHQGIDGELFF. DNA of the CDR3: TGTGCCAGCAGTCATCAGGGGATTGACGGGGAGCTGTTTTTT.

The CDR3 is CASSLSVTGMGSEAFF. Written as DNA, the CDR3 is TGTGCCAGCAGTTTATCCGTTACGGGGATGGGGTCTGAAGCTTTCTTT. The chain carries TRBV27 and TRBJ1-1; D is unclear. V lost 0 bases to trimming and J lost 6 bases, with 17 bases between them. The CDR3 runs 16 residues. Germline CDR1 and CDR2: MNHEY and SMNVEV (reference sequence).

This chain connects TRBV24-1 to TRBJ2-3; possibly TRBD2 for D (6 bases). This CDR3 is built from 16 residues. V lost 4 bases and J 1 base, leaving 14 bases between the germline ends. Germline CDR1 reads KGHDR; CDR2 reads SFDVKD. For the CDR3, the DNA is TGTGCCACCAGTGACTGGGACTTCGCTGGCACAGATACGCAGTATTTT. Translated: CATSDWDFAGTDTQYF.

The rearrangement links TRBV7-9 to TRBJ2-1, with D unresolved. The V end was cut by 3 bases, the J end by 9 bases, with 9 bases between. The CDR3 consists of 12 residues. CDR1 is SEHNR and CDR2 is FQNEAQ in the germline V gene (reference sequence). The CDR3 protein is CASSFLFPEQFF. CDR3 bases: TGTGCCAGCAGCTTCCTCTTTCCTGAGCAGTTCTTC.